The clone carrying this TCR beta chain was counted a few times. Thyroid surgery had not been preceded by any treatment in any patient. This entry is derived from a study of metastatic and nonmetastatic thyroid tumors. The CDR3 is 15 amino acids. Germline V gene sequence: CDR1 MNHNS, CDR2 SASEGT. Trimming cost V 2 bases and J 1 base; bases outside gene matches: 0. TCRdb ran MiXCR on the PCR reads. Of around 38,000 clones listed, roughly 27% were seen once; the top ten hold around 10%. The chain is built from TRBV6-1 and TRBJ2-1, with TRBD2 identical over 9 bases. The receptor was derived from a female donor with papillary thyroid cancer or a benign thyroid nodule (not recorded which). Some clones in this sample may be carry-over from other donors' samples. Sequencing was done on a sample of blood. The CDR3 coding sequence is TGTGCCAGCAGTGAACTAGCGGGATCCTACAATGAGCAGTTCTTC. Protein sequence: CASSELAGSYNEQFF.